The 12 T cell receptor beta chains given below trace back to one sample, sequenced in a study of cytomegalovirus exposure and HLA in healthy donors. Researchers ran the PCR with 60 Vbeta and 13 Jbeta primers. The method was immunoSEQ multiplex PCR; TCRdb's version includes in-frame clones alone and lacks a portion of them. The sample has about 140,000 clones, over 75% seen once. The sequencing sample was made of PBMCs. The source is a woman between 25 and 40 years old in good health and CMV-seronegative.

This chain links TRBV2 with TRBJ1-1, with a weak D call TRBD1 (6 bases). Germline V gene sequence: CDR1 SNHLY, CDR2 FYNNEI. V was pared by 7 bases and J by 5 bases, with 17 bases between. The CDR3 runs 14 residues. Here the CDR3 reads CASTGTQGSTEAFF. In DNA form, the CDR3 reads TGTGCCAGCACAGGGACCCAGGGGTCTACTGAAGCTTTCTTT.

The chain employs TRBV7-8 and TRBJ1-6; TRBD1 aligns across 8 bases. The CDR3 spans 19 residues. Per germline, CDR1 SGHVS and CDR2 FQNEAQ. Losses at the gene ends were 5 bases for V and 7 bases for J; bases not matched to a gene: 19. Written as DNA, the CDR3 is TGTGCCAGCAGCCCCCAAATCCTGATGGACAGGGTCTTCAATTCACCCCTCCACTTT. It encodes CASSPQILMDRVFNSPLHF.

This clone was detected once. The chain couples TRBV6-6 to TRBJ1-1; 9 bases agree with TRBD1. The V segment lost 2 bases and the J segment 5 bases; nucleotides outside the gene matches: 3. The CDR3 runs to 14 residues. CDR1 is MNHNY and CDR2 is SVGAGI in the germline V gene (reference sequence). DNA of the CDR3: TGTGCCAGCAGTTACCGGGACAGGGATACTGAAGCTTTCTTT. It encodes CASSYRDRDTEAFF.

The chain has TRBV9 and TRBJ2-2; 7 nucleotides line up with TRBD1. This CDR3 has 16 amino acids. Germline V gene sequence: CDR1 SGDLS, CDR2 YYNGEE. V lost 4 bases and J lost 0; bases outside the gene matches: 6. Here the CDR3 DNA reads TGTGCCAGCAGCAGCCGACAGGGAACGAACACCGGGGAGCTGTTTTTT. It yields the protein CASSSRQGTNTGELFF.

The rearrangement uses TRBV5-1 and TRBJ2-7, with TRBD2 as a possible D gene (6 bases). Trimming pared 4 bases from V and 5 bases from J, leaving 16 bases between. CDR1 and CDR2 (germline): SGHRS, YFSETQ. There are 14 residues in the CDR3. The CDR3 sequence is CASSGGRTGNEQYF. The CDR3 region has the DNA TGCGCCAGCAGCGGGGGGAGGACGGGCAACGAGCAGTACTTC.

This clone has just a few counts. This chain connects TRBV7-6 to TRBJ1-1; 9 bases line up with TRBD1. The germline CDR1 and CDR2 sequences are SGHVS and FNYEAQ. V was clipped by 3 bases and J by 5 bases; unmatched bases: 7. The CDR3 is 15 residues long. The CDR3 bases are TGTGCCAGCAGCTTTGAAGGGACAGGGCTGACTGAAGCTTTCTTT. Its translation: CASSFEGTGLTEAFF.

V is TRBV6-1 and J is TRBJ1-2; perhaps TRBD1 as D (5 bases). The CDR3 is made up of 13 amino acids. CDR1 and CDR2 from the germline V gene are MNHNS and SASEGT. Trimming removed 2 bases from V and 7 bases from J, with 11 bases in between. Written as DNA, the CDR3 is TGTGCCAGCAGTGAACTCGGCAGGGTTGGCTACACCTTC. It specifies CASSELGRVGYTF.

The CDR3 DNA reads as TGTGCCAGCAGCTTACCGGTAGACACTGAAGCTTTCTTT. The encoded protein is CASSLPVDTEAFF. This rearrangement joins TRBV7-6 to TRBJ1-1, with D unresolved. Germline lookup yields CDR1 SGHVS and CDR2 FNYEAQ. Trimming stripped 2 bases from V and 3 bases from J, with 7 bases between. There are 13 residues in the CDR3. The whole variable domain, remainder taken from reference TRBV7-6 and TRBJ1-1, is GAGVSQSPRYKVTKRGQDVALRCDPISGHVSLYWYRQALGQGPEFLTYFNYEAQQDKSGLPNDRFSAERPEGSISTLTIQRTEQRDSAMYRCASSLPVDTEAFFGQGTRLTVV.

The gene calls are TRBV28 and TRBJ2-5, with 9 bases matching TRBD2. CDR3 size: 15 residues. V lost 2 bases to trimming and J lost 4 bases; unmatched junction nucleotides: 5. Germline V gene data show CDR1 as MDHEN and CDR2 as SYDVKM. CDR3 in DNA: TGTGCCAGCAGTTTAGTGCGGGGGGGCCGAGAGACCCAGTACTTC. Translation: CASSLVRGGRETQYF.

The V gene is TRBV19, the J gene TRBJ2-1, with 7 positions matching TRBD1. With 7 bases clipped from V and 4 bases from J, the junction kept 10 bases outside the gene matches. CDR1 LNHDA and CDR2 SQIVND come from the germline V gene (reference sequence). CDR3 length: 15 residues. Written as DNA, the CDR3 is TGTGCCAGTACAGTTCGGGACAGCCAGTACAATGAGCAGTTCTTC. Amino acids: CASTVRDSQYNEQFF. The entire variable domain, with the rest obtained from reference TRBV19 and TRBJ2-1, is as follows: DGGITQSPKYLFRKEGQNVTLSCEQNLNHDAMYWYRQDPGQGLRLIYYSQIVNDFQKGDIAEGYSVSREKKESFPLTVTSAQKNPTAFYLCASTVRDSQYNEQFFGPGTRLTVL.

This chain connects TRBV2 to TRBJ1-5, with TRBD1 as a possible D gene (6 bases). From germline, CDR1 is SNHLY and CDR2 FYNNEI. The CDR3 contains 14 residues. The V end was cut by 6 bases, the J end by 6 bases, with 15 bases between. The CDR3 loop is CASRETGPGQPQHF. As DNA, the CDR3 is TGTGCCAGCAGGGAAACAGGGCCGGGTCAGCCCCAGCATTTT.

The rearrangement uses TRBV5-6 and TRBJ2-1; D is perhaps TRBD2 (5 bases). CDR1 is SGHDT, CDR2 YYEEEE, per germline. The CDR3 sequence is 16 residues long. V was shortened by 5 bases and J by 0 bases, with 15 bases between the two germline ends. For the CDR3, the DNA is TGTGCCAGCAGTCGACTGGCGGGCGGCTCCTACAATGAGCAGTTCTTC. The encoded protein is CASSRLAGGSYNEQFF.